In its sample, the clone carrying this TCR beta chain was seen once. As yet, its antigen is unknown. The sample comes from a study of OX40 agonist ivuxolimab in advanced cancers. Findings and limits, study-wide: More expanded clones were seen, on average, in CD8+ T cells than in CD4+.

Systemic immunosuppression or a history of autoimmune disease excluded patients. Blood draws occurred at baseline, cycle 4 day 1, and cycle 7 day 1. V was clipped by 2 bases and J by 8 bases, with 6 bases between them. This CDR3 spans 11 amino acids. Germline lookup yields CDR1 SEHNR and CDR2 FQNEAQ (reference sequence). Some clones are missing from TCRdb's copy, which holds only in-frame ones; the method was immunoSEQ multiplex PCR. Among about 70,000 clones listed, 85% to 90% were seen once. Sequencing was performed on CD4+ or CD8+ T cells sorted from blood, taken in a trial of the OX40 agonist ivuxolimab. The V gene is TRBV7-9, the J gene TRBJ1-2; no clear D gene. The receptor comes from an adult with an advanced solid tumor such as melanoma, head and neck, liver or kidney cancer. CDR3 protein: CASSLPGGYTF. CDR3 DNA sequence: TGTGCCAGCAGCTTACCGGGAGGCTACACCTTC.